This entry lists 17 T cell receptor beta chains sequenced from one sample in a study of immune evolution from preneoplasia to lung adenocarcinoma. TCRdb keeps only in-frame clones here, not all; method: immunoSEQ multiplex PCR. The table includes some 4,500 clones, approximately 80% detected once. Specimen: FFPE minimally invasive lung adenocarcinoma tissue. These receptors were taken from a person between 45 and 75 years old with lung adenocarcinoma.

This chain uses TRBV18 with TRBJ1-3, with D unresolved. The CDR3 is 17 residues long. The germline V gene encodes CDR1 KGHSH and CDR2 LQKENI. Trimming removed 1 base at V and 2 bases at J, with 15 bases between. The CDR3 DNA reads TGTGCCAGCTCACCACTCTCTTATAACCAACCTGGAAACACCATATATTTT. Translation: CASSPLSYNQPGNTIYF.

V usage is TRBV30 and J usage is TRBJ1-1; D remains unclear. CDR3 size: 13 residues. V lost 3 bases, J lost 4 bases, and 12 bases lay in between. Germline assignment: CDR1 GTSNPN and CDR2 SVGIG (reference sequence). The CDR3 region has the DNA TGTGCCTGGAGCAAAGGGTCCGGCACTGAAGCTTTCTTT. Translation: CAWSKGSGTEAFF. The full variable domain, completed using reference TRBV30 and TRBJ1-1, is SQTIHQWPATLVQPVGSPLSLECTVEGTSNPNLYWYRQAAGRGLQLLFYSVGIGQISSEVPQNLSASRPQDRQFILSSKKLLLSDSGFYLCAWSKGSGTEAFFGQGTRLTVV.

The CDR3 loop is CASRQGAGGYTF. CDR3 DNA sequence: TGTGCCAGCAGACAGGGGGCTGGGGGCTACACCTTC. The chain is built from TRBV2 and TRBJ1-2; TRBD1 agrees at 9 bases. Germline lookup yields CDR1 SNHLY and CDR2 FYNNEI. The CDR3 is 12 residues long. The ends lost 6 bases at V and 8 bases at J; junction bases unmatched: 4.

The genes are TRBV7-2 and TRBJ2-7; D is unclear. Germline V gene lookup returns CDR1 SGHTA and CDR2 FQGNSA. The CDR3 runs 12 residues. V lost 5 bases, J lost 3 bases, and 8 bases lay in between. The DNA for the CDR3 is TGTGCCAGCAGCCCGGACCTCTACGAGCAGTACTTC. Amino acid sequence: CASSPDLYEQYF.

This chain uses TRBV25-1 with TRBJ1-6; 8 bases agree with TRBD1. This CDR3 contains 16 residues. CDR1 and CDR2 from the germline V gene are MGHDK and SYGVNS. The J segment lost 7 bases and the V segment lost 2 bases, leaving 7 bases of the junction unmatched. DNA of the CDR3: TGTGCCAGCAGTGAAACCACAGGGGGTAGGAATTCACCCCTCCACTTT. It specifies CASSETTGGRNSPLHF.

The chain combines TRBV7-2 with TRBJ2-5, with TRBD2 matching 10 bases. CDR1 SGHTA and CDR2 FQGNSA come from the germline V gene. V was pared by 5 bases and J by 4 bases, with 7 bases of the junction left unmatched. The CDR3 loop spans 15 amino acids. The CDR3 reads CASSALWTSGETQYF. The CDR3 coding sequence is TGTGCCAGCAGCGCGCTATGGACTAGCGGAGAGACCCAGTACTTC.

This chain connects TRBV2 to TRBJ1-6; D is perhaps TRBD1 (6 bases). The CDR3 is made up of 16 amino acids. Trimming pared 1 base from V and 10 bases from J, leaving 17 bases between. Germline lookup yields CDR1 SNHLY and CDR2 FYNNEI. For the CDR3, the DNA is TGTGCCAGCAGTGAAGATTTTGGGGGCCCGGGATCACCCCTCCACTTT. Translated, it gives CASSEDFGGPGSPLHF.

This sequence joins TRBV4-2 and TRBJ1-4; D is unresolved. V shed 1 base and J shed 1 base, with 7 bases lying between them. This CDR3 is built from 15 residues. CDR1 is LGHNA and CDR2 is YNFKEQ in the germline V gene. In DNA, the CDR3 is TGTGCCAGCAGCCAAGCGTGGGGAACTAATGAAAAACTGTTTTTT. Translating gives CASSQAWGTNEKLFF.

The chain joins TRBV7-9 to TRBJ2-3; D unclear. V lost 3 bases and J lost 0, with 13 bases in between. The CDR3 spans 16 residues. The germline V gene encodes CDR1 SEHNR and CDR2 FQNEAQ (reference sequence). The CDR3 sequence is CASSFSLGRSTDTQYF. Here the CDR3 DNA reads TGTGCCAGCAGCTTCTCACTGGGTAGGAGCACAGATACGCAGTATTTT.

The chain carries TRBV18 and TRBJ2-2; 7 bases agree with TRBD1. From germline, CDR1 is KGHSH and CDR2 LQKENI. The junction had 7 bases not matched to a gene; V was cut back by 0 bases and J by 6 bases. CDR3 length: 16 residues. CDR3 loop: CASSPPMTGIPGELFF. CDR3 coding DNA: TGTGCCAGCTCACCACCGATGACAGGGATTCCCGGGGAGCTGTTTTTT.

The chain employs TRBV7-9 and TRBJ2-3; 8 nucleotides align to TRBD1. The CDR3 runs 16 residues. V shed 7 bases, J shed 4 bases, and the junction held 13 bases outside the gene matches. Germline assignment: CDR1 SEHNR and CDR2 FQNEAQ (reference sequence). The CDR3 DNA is TGTGCCAGCACTCCGCAGGGGGCGGGTGGGGCAGATACGCAGTATTTT. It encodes CASTPQGAGGADTQYF. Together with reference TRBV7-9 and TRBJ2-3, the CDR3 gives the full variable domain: DTGVSQNPRHKITKRGQNVTFRCDPISEHNRLYWYRQTLGQGPEFLTYFQNEAQLEKSRLLSDRFSAERPKGSFSTLEIQRTEQGDSAMYLCASTPQGAGGADTQYFGPGTRLTVL.

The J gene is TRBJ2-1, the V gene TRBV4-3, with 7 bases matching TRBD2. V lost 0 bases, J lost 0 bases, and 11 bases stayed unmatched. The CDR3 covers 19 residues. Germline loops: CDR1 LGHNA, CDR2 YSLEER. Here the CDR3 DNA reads TGCGCCAGCAGCCAAGAGCAGGGTATGTGGGAGGGCTCCTACAATGAGCAGTTCTTC. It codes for CASSQEQGMWEGSYNEQFF.

The CDR3 protein is CASRQGTVYGYTF. In DNA, the CDR3 is TGTGCCAGCAGACAAGGGACAGTCTATGGCTACACCTTC. This chain uses TRBV28 with TRBJ1-2, with 7 bases matching TRBD1. V trimming: 6 bases; J trimming: 4 bases; junction bases outside the gene matches: 5. The V gene's germline CDR1 is MDHEN and CDR2 SYDVKM. The CDR3 consists of 13 residues.

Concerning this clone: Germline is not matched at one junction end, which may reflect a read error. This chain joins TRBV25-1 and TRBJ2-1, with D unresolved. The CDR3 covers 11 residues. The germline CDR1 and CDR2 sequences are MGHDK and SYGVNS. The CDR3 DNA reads TGTGCCAGCAGTCCACAGAGTGAGCAGCTCTTC. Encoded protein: CASSPQSEQLF.

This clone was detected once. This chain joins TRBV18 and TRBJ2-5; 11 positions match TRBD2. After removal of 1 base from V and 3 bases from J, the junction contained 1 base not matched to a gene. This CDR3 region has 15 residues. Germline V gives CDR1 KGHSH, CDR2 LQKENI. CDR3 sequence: CASSPRLAGKETQYF. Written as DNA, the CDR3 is TGTGCCAGCTCACCACGACTAGCGGGGAAAGAGACCCAGTACTTC.

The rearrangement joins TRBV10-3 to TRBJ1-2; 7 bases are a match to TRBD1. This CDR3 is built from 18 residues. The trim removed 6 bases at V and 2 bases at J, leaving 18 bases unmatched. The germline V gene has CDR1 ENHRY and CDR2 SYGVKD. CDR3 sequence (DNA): TGTGCCATCAGGGAGGGCCCGGGACAGAAGGGTGCAAACTATGGCTACACCTTC. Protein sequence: CAIREGPGQKGANYGYTF.

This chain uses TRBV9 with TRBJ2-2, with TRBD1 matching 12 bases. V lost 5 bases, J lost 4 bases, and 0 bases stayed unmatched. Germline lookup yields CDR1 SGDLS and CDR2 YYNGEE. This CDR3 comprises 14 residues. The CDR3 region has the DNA TGTGCCAGCAGGGGACAGGGGGCCACCGGGGAGCTGTTTTTT. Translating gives CASRGQGATGELFF.